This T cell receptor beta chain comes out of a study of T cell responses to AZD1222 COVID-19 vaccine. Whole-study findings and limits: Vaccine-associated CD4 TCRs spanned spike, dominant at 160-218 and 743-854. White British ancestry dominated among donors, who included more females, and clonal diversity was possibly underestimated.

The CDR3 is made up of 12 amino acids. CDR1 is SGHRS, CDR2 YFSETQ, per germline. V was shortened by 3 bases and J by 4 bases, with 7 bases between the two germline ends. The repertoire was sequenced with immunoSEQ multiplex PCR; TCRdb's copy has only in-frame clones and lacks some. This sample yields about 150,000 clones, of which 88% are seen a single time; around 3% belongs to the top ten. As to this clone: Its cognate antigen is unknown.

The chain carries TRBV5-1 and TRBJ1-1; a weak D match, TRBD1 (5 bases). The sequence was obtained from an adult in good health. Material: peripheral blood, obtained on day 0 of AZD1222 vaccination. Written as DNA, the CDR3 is TGCGCCAGCAGCTCCGGGGGCACTGAAGCTTTCTTT. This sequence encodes CASSSGGTEAFF.